The 22 T cell receptor beta chains below come from one sample, sequenced in a study of shared clonotypes between healthy human individuals. Using immunoSEQ multiplex PCR, the repertoire was profiled, and TCRdb retains in-frame clones only, with some absent. The sample shows approximately 2,000,000 clones, just over 90% of them seen only once. The naive CD8 fraction comprised CD45RO-negative cells positively selected for CCR7 and excluded terminally differentiated effector memory CD45RA+ cells. Material for sequencing was naive CD8+ T cells from PBMCs. The receptors come from a man aged 18 to 29 in good health. Some clones in this sample may be carry-over from other donors' samples.

The CDR3 is CSAPGEGGEQFF. The DNA for the CDR3 is TGCAGCGCCCCGGGAGAGGGAGGTGAGCAGTTCTTC. V is TRBV29-1 and J is TRBJ2-1, with D possibly matching TRBD2 (6 bases). The CDR3 length is 12 residues. Deletions cut 7 bases from V and 9 bases from J, with 16 bases between. Per germline, CDR1 SQVTM and CDR2 ANQGSEA.

J is TRBJ1-2 and V is TRBV5-8; tentatively, D is TRBD1 (6 bases). CDR3 length: 15 amino acids. Germline CDR1 is SGHTS and CDR2 is YDEGEE. V was cut by 0 bases and J by 5 bases, with 14 bases left in between. This CDR3 reads CASSLAFSGEYGYTF. The CDR3 bases are TGTGCCAGCAGCTTGGCCTTTTCAGGGGAATATGGCTACACCTTC. Variable domain in full (rest from reference TRBV5-8 and TRBJ1-2): EAGVTQSPTHLIKTRGQQATLRCSPISGHTSVYWYQQALGLGLQFLLWYDEGEERNRGNFPPRFSGRQFPNYSSELNVNALELEDSALYLCASSLAFSGEYGYTFGSGTRLTVV.

This chain uses TRBV7-9 with TRBJ2-2; TRBD1 matches 8 bases. Germline values: CDR1 SEHNR, CDR2 FQNEAQ (reference sequence). V lost 8 bases, J lost 1 base, and 9 bases stayed unmatched. This CDR3 spans 16 amino acids. The CDR3 spells CASSPADRENTGELFF. The CDR3 DNA sequence: TGTGCCAGCTCACCGGCGGACAGGGAGAACACCGGGGAGCTGTTTTTT.

The chain uses TRBV6-6 and TRBJ2-4; 8 positions agree with TRBD2. The V segment lost 2 bases and the J segment 2 bases; nucleotides outside the gene matches: 5. Germline V gives CDR1 MNHNY, CDR2 SVGAGI (reference sequence). This CDR3 contains 16 residues. The CDR3 region is CASSYAAGGTKNIQYF. The CDR3 region has the DNA TGTGCCAGCAGTTACGCCGCGGGGGGTACCAAAAACATTCAGTACTTC.

The chain employs TRBV9 and TRBJ2-3; the match to TRBD2 covers 12 bases. Germline CDR1 is SGDLS and CDR2 is YYNGEE. J gave up 5 bases and V 3 bases, and 7 bases lay outside the gene matches. The length of the CDR3 is 16 residues. The CDR3 bases are TGTGCCAGCAGCGGTGGGACTAGCGGGCTCATAGATACGCAGTATTTT. This gives the protein CASSGGTSGLIDTQYF.

This clone was seen just once. The chain joins TRBV9 to TRBJ2-6; no definite D call. V gave up 3 bases and J gave up 3 bases, with 10 bases separating them. This CDR3 is built from 15 residues. CDR1 and CDR2 (germline): SGDLS, YYNGEE. CDR3 sequence (DNA): TGTGCCAGCAGCGCCGACGAGTTTGGGGCCAACGTCCTGACTTTC. It specifies CASSADEFGANVLTF.

The chain couples TRBV27 to TRBJ2-7, with D perhaps given as TRBD1 or TRBD2 (6 bases each). The CDR3 is made up of 14 amino acids. Germline values: CDR1 MNHEY, CDR2 SMNVEV (reference sequence). V lost 11 bases and J 7 bases, leaving 24 bases between the germline ends. The CDR3 loop reads CASRGGLGPWEQYF. The CDR3 coding sequence is TGTGCCTCTCGAGGGGGGCTAGGCCCCTGGGAGCAGTACTTC.

This chain connects TRBV19 to TRBJ1-4, with D possibly TRBD1 on 6 matching bases. Trimming pared 10 bases from V and 4 bases from J, leaving 22 bases between. CDR1 is LNHDA and CDR2 is SQIVND in the germline V gene (reference sequence). The CDR3 extends over 16 amino acids. CDR3 in DNA: TGTGCCACCCGTGGGGCCTTCAGGGGAGATAATGAAAAACTGTTTTTT. This translates into CATRGAFRGDNEKLFF.

The rearrangement joins TRBV20-1 to TRBJ2-1, with D maybe TRBD1 (6 bases). CDR1 DFQATT and CDR2 SNEGSKA come from the germline V gene (reference sequence). The V gene lost 1 base and the J gene lost 10 bases, with 8 bases spanning the gap. The CDR3 is made up of 11 amino acids. The CDR3 region is CSARAGTEQFF. The DNA for the CDR3 is TGCAGTGCTAGAGCTGGGACAGAGCAGTTCTTC.

The V gene is TRBV9, the J gene TRBJ2-3, with TRBD2 identical over 8 bases. Germline values: CDR1 SGDLS, CDR2 YYNGEE. The length of the CDR3 is 15 residues. Trimming removed 0 bases from V and 10 bases from J; junction bases left unmatched: 10. The CDR3 is CASSVDGSGTVAQYF. Here the CDR3 DNA reads TGTGCCAGCAGCGTAGATGGTAGCGGGACTGTGGCGCAGTATTTT.

The V call is TRBV7-6, the J call TRBJ2-7; 10 bases map to TRBD2. Germline V gives CDR1 SGHVS, CDR2 FNYEAQ. J lost 2 bases, V lost 5 bases, and 3 bases had no gene match. This CDR3 is 14 amino acids long. CDR3 in amino acids: CASSLGLAAYEQYF. The CDR3 DNA follows: TGTGCCAGCAGCCTTGGACTAGCGGCCTACGAGCAGTACTTC.

The chain is built from TRBV6-5 and TRBJ2-5; D could derive from TRBD1 or TRBD2 (6 bases each). The CDR3 extends over 15 amino acids. From germline, CDR1 is MNHEY and CDR2 SVGAGI. V was shortened by 2 bases and J by 2 bases, with 12 bases between the two germline ends. DNA of the CDR3: TGTGCCAGCAGTTACCGAGGGGGACTTCAAGAGACCCAGTACTTC. It encodes CASSYRGGLQETQYF.

This chain joins TRBV10-3 and TRBJ2-2; no clear D. The germline CDR1 and CDR2 sequences are ENHRY and SYGVKD. The CDR3 runs 16 residues. V was trimmed by 3 bases and J by 0 bases, leaving 11 bases between them. The CDR3 is CAISEIKGSNTGELFF. In DNA, the CDR3 is TGTGCCATCAGTGAAATAAAGGGATCGAACACCGGGGAGCTGTTTTTT.

The chain employs TRBV27 and TRBJ2-5; D may match TRBD1 or TRBD2 (5 bases each). V lost 5 bases and J 5 bases, leaving 15 bases between the germline ends. This CDR3 has 14 amino acids. Germline CDR1 reads MNHEY; CDR2 reads SMNVEV (reference sequence). The CDR3 DNA sequence: TGTGCCAGCAGTCCACGGGACGCCCGGGAGACCCAGTACTTC. Protein: CASSPRDARETQYF.

The V gene is TRBV7-9, the J gene TRBJ2-7; D possibly corresponds to TRBD1 (6 bases). The length of the CDR3 is 14 residues. Germline CDR1 reads SEHNR; CDR2 reads FQNEAQ (reference sequence). V was clipped by 2 bases and J by 5 bases, with 13 bases between them. CDR3 amino acids: CASSLTAGADEQYF. The CDR3 bases are TGTGCCAGCAGCTTAACCGCAGGGGCCGACGAGCAGTACTTC.

The J gene is TRBJ2-7, the V gene TRBV7-9, with 10 bases that match TRBD2. Germline V gene data show CDR1 as SEHNR and CDR2 as FQNEAQ (reference sequence). This CDR3 contains 18 residues. Trimming at V came to 0 bases and at J to 0 bases, leaving 8 bases not matched to a gene. The CDR3 here is CASSLAVTSGPSSYEQYF. The CDR3 coding sequence is TGTGCCAGCAGCTTAGCGGTGACTAGCGGGCCTAGCTCCTACGAGCAGTACTTC.

This chain joins TRBV7-9 and TRBJ2-7; 7 nucleotides match TRBD1. CDR1 and CDR2 (germline): SEHNR, FQNEAQ (reference sequence). V lost 6 bases, J lost 2 bases, and 7 bases stayed unmatched. This CDR3 is 14 amino acids long. DNA of the CDR3: TGTGCCAGCAGAGGGGACAGTGGGACCTACGAGCAGTACTTC. Its translation is CASRGDSGTYEQYF. Drawing the rest from reference TRBV7-9 and TRBJ2-7, the complete variable domain is DTGVSQNPRHKITKRGQNVTFRCDPISEHNRLYWYRQTLGQGPEFLTYFQNEAQLEKSRLLSDRFSAERPKGSFSTLEIQRTEQGDSAMYLCASRGDSGTYEQYFGPGTRLTVT.

The chain has TRBV5-8 and TRBJ1-5; D gene ambiguous. Germline CDR1 and CDR2: SGHTS and YDEGEE. The CDR3 spans 15 residues. Trimming pared 0 bases from V and 3 bases from J, leaving 10 bases between. CDR3: CASSLGLGPNQPQHF. The CDR3 DNA reads TGTGCCAGCAGCTTGGGGCTCGGGCCCAATCAGCCCCAGCATTTT.

V is TRBV11-2 and J is TRBJ2-5, with D perhaps TRBD2 (5 bases). V lost 3 bases and J 5 bases, leaving 16 bases between the germline ends. The CDR3 is 15 residues long. Germline V gene data show CDR1 as SGHAT and CDR2 as FQNNGV. CDR3 in amino acids: CASSFVAGLFETQYF. CDR3 bases: TGTGCCAGCAGCTTTGTGGCGGGCCTATTTGAGACCCAGTACTTC.

The chain combines TRBV4-3 with TRBJ2-1, with 8 bases lining up with TRBD2. Germline V gene lookup returns CDR1 LGHNA and CDR2 YSLEER. The CDR3 consists of 17 residues. J gave up 0 bases and V 3 bases, and 7 bases lay outside the gene matches. CDR3 amino acids: CASSHPGTRSSYNEQFF. The CDR3 DNA is TGCGCCAGCAGCCACCCCGGGACTAGGAGCTCCTACAATGAGCAGTTCTTC.

The chain couples TRBV28 to TRBJ2-1, with TRBD2 identical over 7 bases. Germline lookup yields CDR1 MDHEN and CDR2 SYDVKM. V gave up 5 bases and J gave up 3 bases; unmatched junction bases: 1. This CDR3 has 13 amino acids. CDR3 loop: CASSREDYNEQFF. The CDR3, as DNA: TGTGCCAGCAGTCGGGAGGACTACAATGAGCAGTTCTTC.

Turning to this clone: Sequence at one end of the junction differs from germline and may be a read error. This CDR3 reads CASSLEGGSYNEQFF. The CDR3, as DNA: TGTGCCAGCAGCCTAGAGGGGGGCTCCTACAATGAGCAGTTCTTC. This chain connects TRBV11-2 to TRBJ2-1; D is perhaps TRBD1 or TRBD2 (6 bases each). The CDR3 totals 15 residues. Per the germline V gene, CDR1 is SGHAT and CDR2 is FQNNGV.